The 16 T cell receptor beta chains reported below all come from one sample, sequenced in a study of cytomegalovirus exposure and HLA in healthy donors. The PCR was carried out with 60 Vbeta primers and 13 Jbeta primers. Clones were read by immunoSEQ multiplex PCR, and TCRdb kept only the in-frame ones, dropping some. The table shows over 150,000 clones, with around three quarters occurring only once. Sequences were obtained from PBMCs. These receptor sequences come from a woman aged 18-30 years in good health and CMV-seronegative.

Only one count was recorded for this clone. The chain employs TRBV28 and TRBJ1-6, with a tentative D call TRBD1 (6 bases). Germline-derived CDR1 and CDR2 are MDHEN and SYDVKM. Trimming left V 3 bases short and J 7 bases short, with 10 bases between. This CDR3 spans 14 amino acids. CDR3 loop: CASSFRGRNSPLHF. The CDR3 DNA follows: TGTGCCAGCAGTTTCAGGGGTCGGAATTCACCCCTCCACTTT.

This chain joins TRBV28 and TRBJ1-2; TRBD1 might be the D (6 bases). Germline CDR1 is MDHEN and CDR2 is SYDVKM. The V end was cut by 1 base, the J end by 4 bases, with 13 bases between. The CDR3 is 15 amino acids. The CDR3, as DNA: TGTGCCAGCAGTTTATCGGCAGGGGCGAGCTATGGCTACACCTTC. It is translated as CASSLSAGASYGYTF.

This sequence joins TRBV2 and TRBJ2-1; 10 nucleotides align to TRBD1. Germline trimming cut 7 bases from V and 7 bases from J; bases unmatched to any gene: 7. Germline V gene lookup returns CDR1 SNHLY and CDR2 FYNNEI. This CDR3 is built from 14 residues. The chain's CDR3 is CASKGTGAGNEQFF. DNA of the CDR3: TGTGCCAGCAAAGGGACAGGGGCGGGGAATGAGCAGTTCTTC.

The chain uses TRBV5-1 and TRBJ2-2; tentative D call: TRBD2 (6 bases). The CDR3 runs to 16 residues. Trimming stripped 3 bases from V and 0 bases from J, with 12 bases between. CDR1 and CDR2 from the germline V gene are SGHRS and YFSETQ. DNA of the CDR3: TGCGCCAGCAGCTCAACGGGACTCGCGAACACCGGGGAGCTGTTTTTT. Translated, it gives CASSSTGLANTGELFF. The whole variable domain, remainder taken from reference TRBV5-1 and TRBJ2-2, is KAGVTQTPRYLIKTRGQQVTLSCSPISGHRSVSWYQQTPGQGLQFLFEYFSETQRNKGNFPGRFSGRQFSNSRSEMNVSTLELGDSALYLCASSSTGLANTGELFFGEGSRLTVL.

The chain uses TRBV27 and TRBJ1-4, with D possibly TRBD1 on 6 matching bases. Germline assignment: CDR1 MNHEY and CDR2 SMNVEV (reference sequence). V lost 6 bases and J lost 4, with 15 bases in between. The CDR3 length is 15 residues. CDR3 sequence reads: CASRARDNLNEKLFF. CDR3 nucleotides: TGTGCCAGCAGAGCCCGGGACAACCTTAATGAAAAACTGTTTTTT.

The chain carries TRBV19 and TRBJ1-5; D perhaps matches TRBD1 (5 bases). This CDR3 has 14 amino acids. V lost 5 bases to trimming and J lost 6 bases, with 14 bases between them. Per germline, CDR1 LNHDA and CDR2 SQIVND (reference sequence). CDR3 sequence (DNA): TGTGCCAGTAGTGCAGGAGGGGACGTTCAGCCCCAGCATTTT. Residues: CASSAGGDVQPQHF.

This chain uses TRBV7-9 with TRBJ1-4, with a tentative D call TRBD1 (5 bases). Trimming stripped 8 bases from V and 6 bases from J, with 19 bases between. The length of the CDR3 is 15 residues. Per germline, CDR1 SEHNR and CDR2 FQNEAQ (reference sequence). The CDR3 is CASAQGAGRDEKLFF. In DNA, the CDR3 is TGTGCCAGCGCCCAAGGGGCAGGGCGAGATGAAAAACTGTTTTTT.

V and J are TRBV29-1 and TRBJ1-2; no reliable D call. Trimming stripped 3 bases from V and 7 bases from J, with 6 bases between. This CDR3 is built from 10 residues. Germline CDR1 is SQVTM and CDR2 is ANQGSEA. The CDR3: CSVERVGYTF. The CDR3 DNA reads as TGCAGCGTTGAGAGGGTTGGCTACACCTTC.

V gene TRBV9 combines with J gene TRBJ1-2, with D tentatively TRBD1 (6 bases). Trimming took off 0 bases at V and 8 bases at J, with 11 bases between the two ends. The germline V gene encodes CDR1 SGDLS and CDR2 YYNGEE. This CDR3 is built from 13 residues. CDR3 loop: CASSVGTGIGYTF. The CDR3 DNA is TGTGCCAGCAGCGTAGGAACAGGGATAGGCTACACCTTC.

The chain joins TRBV18 to TRBJ1-4, with TRBD1 matching 9 bases. CDR1 is KGHSH, CDR2 LQKENI, per germline. The length of the CDR3 is 16 residues. Trimming cost V 2 bases and J 3 bases; bases outside gene matches: 4. This CDR3 is CASSPSRQGANEKLFF. For the CDR3, the DNA is TGTGCCAGCTCACCATCGCGACAGGGGGCTAATGAAAAACTGTTTTTT.

The chain uses TRBV5-4 and TRBJ2-7; D gene ambiguous. The V gene lost 4 bases and the J gene lost 3 bases, with 11 bases spanning the gap. The CDR3 extends over 13 amino acids. The germline V gene has CDR1 SGHNT and CDR2 YYREEE (reference sequence). CDR3 loop: CASSTTRNYEQYF. The CDR3 DNA reads as TGTGCCAGCAGCACGACACGGAACTACGAGCAGTACTTC.

V is TRBV27 and J is TRBJ2-7, with 8 bases matching TRBD1. With V trimmed by 3 bases and J by 5 bases, 9 bases remained unmatched. Germline V gene data show CDR1 as MNHEY and CDR2 as SMNVEV (reference sequence). The CDR3 totals 15 residues. The CDR3 reads CASSFLRDRHHEQYF. The CDR3 nucleotides read TGTGCCAGCAGTTTCCTCCGGGACAGGCACCACGAGCAGTACTTC.

This sequence joins TRBV19 and TRBJ1-6; the match to TRBD1 covers 9 bases. Germline V gives CDR1 LNHDA, CDR2 SQIVND (reference sequence). The trim removed 3 bases at V and 10 bases at J, leaving 10 bases unmatched. The CDR3 extends over 16 amino acids. CDR3 DNA sequence: TGTGCCAGTAGTATCACCCGGGACAGGGCTCAGTCACCCCTCCACTTT. The encoded protein is CASSITRDRAQSPLHF.

V gene TRBV19 combines with J gene TRBJ2-7; D is possibly TRBD1 (5 bases). The CDR3 spans 11 residues. Germline V gene sequence: CDR1 LNHDA, CDR2 SQIVND (reference sequence). Trimming cost V 5 bases and J 9 bases, with 11 bases left between them. CDR3 amino acids: CASSGPQGQYF. CDR3 DNA sequence: TGTGCCAGTAGTGGCCCCCAGGGGCAGTACTTC.

The CDR3 DNA sequence: TGTGCCAGCAGTTTCGGTGACAGGGCGGGCACTGAAGCTTTCTTT. This gives the protein CASSFGDRAGTEAFF. The chain recombines TRBV28 with TRBJ1-1, with 7 positions matching TRBD1. The CDR3 loop spans 15 amino acids. The ends lost 3 bases at V and 4 bases at J; junction bases unmatched: 8. The germline CDR1 and CDR2 sequences are MDHEN and SYDVKM.

This chain joins TRBV27 and TRBJ2-7; D unresolved. The CDR3 consists of 13 residues. V lost 4 bases and J lost 1, with 8 bases in between. Germline V gene data show CDR1 as MNHEY and CDR2 as SMNVEV (reference sequence). CDR3 nucleotides: TGTGCCAGCAGTTCCCGTGTGTCCTACGAGCAGTACTTC. It is translated as CASSSRVSYEQYF.